This TCR beta chain was retrieved from a study of T cell responses to AZD1222 COVID-19 vaccine. Germline CDR1 reads SGHDN; CDR2 reads FVKESK. The V gene lost 4 bases and the J gene lost 0 bases, with 12 bases spanning the gap. This CDR3 region has 15 residues. Profiling relied on immunoSEQ multiplex PCR, and the TCRdb table lists in-frame clones only, not all of them. Found here are fewer than 150,000 clones, roughly 93% of them singletons; the top ten hold about 3%. The clonotype was recovered from an adult in good health. Sample: peripheral blood, taken on day 0 of AZD1222 vaccination. This chain connects TRBV14 to TRBJ1-1; D may be TRBD1 (6 bases). The CDR3 protein is CASSLKRGMNTEAFF. Written as DNA, the CDR3 is TGTGCCAGCAGCCTCAAGAGGGGGATGAACACTGAAGCTTTCTTT. The full variable domain, with the rest looked up from reference TRBV14 and TRBJ1-1, is EAGVTQFPSHSVIEKGQTVTLRCDPISGHDNLYWYRRVMGKEIKFLLHFVKESKQDESGMPNNRFLAERTGGTYSTLKVQPAELEDSGVYFCASSLKRGMNTEAFFGQGTRLTVV.